The 23 T cell receptor beta chains below come from one sample, sequenced in a study of T cells in Graves' hyperthyroidism and ophthalmopathy. Amplified TCR beta CDR3 regions derived from RNA transcripts. A first-round RT-PCR of the TCR CDR3 used the HTBI primer set. TCRdb ran MiXCR on the multiplex PCR reads and lists one entry per CDR3 protein. Among hundreds of thousands of distinct CDR3 sequences, under 20% were seen once, and the ten largest hold around 3.4%. Sample: blood. These TCRs come from a young woman with Graves' hyperthyroidism.

This clonotype occurred many times. The rearrangement links TRBV6-5 to TRBJ1-1; D unresolved. The CDR3 extends over 14 amino acids. The V and J ends lost 2 bases and 0 bases respectively, with 7 bases between them. CDR1 and CDR2 (germline): MNHEY, SVGAGI. The CDR3 region is CASSYREMNTEAFF. Here the CDR3 DNA reads TGTGCCAGCAGTTACCGGGAGATGAACACTGAAGCTTTCTTT.

In its sample, this clonotype was seen many times. The genes are TRBV24-1 and TRBJ1-1; D is possibly TRBD1 (5 bases). Germline assignment: CDR1 KGHDR and CDR2 SFDVKD. The CDR3 has 15 amino acids. V lost 2 bases and J 1 base, leaving 10 bases between the germline ends. DNA for the CDR3: TGTGCCACCAGTGATTCGGGGGAAAGGAACACTGAAGCTTTCTTT. Protein: CATSDSGERNTEAFF.

This clonotype was recorded at least ten times. The V call is TRBV5-1, the J call TRBJ2-2; 7 bases fit TRBD1. CDR1 is SGHRS and CDR2 is YFSETQ in the germline V gene. J lost 0 bases, V lost 10 bases, and 9 bases had no gene match. CDR3 size: 15 residues. The CDR3 DNA sequence: TGCGCCCGTCAACCAGGGGGAACGAACACCGGGGAGCTGTTTTTT. Translating it yields CARQPGGTNTGELFF.

This clonotype was recorded at least ten times. This sequence joins TRBV28 and TRBJ1-2; D is perhaps TRBD1 (6 bases). Germline lookup yields CDR1 MDHEN and CDR2 SYDVKM. Trimming took 7 bases from V and 8 from J, leaving 20 bases between them. CDR3 length equals 14 residues. CDR3 loop: CASTAGRTVRGYTF. DNA for the CDR3: TGTGCCAGCACCGCAGGCCGGACAGTTAGGGGCTACACCTTC.

In its sample, this clonotype was seen many times. The chain combines TRBV6-5 with TRBJ2-2; D might be TRBD2 (6 bases). CDR1 and CDR2 from the germline V gene are MNHEY and SVGAGI. This CDR3 has 16 residues. V lost 10 bases and J lost 6, with 24 bases in between. The CDR3: CATARRHAGSPGELFF. CDR3 nucleotide sequence: TGTGCCACGGCAAGGAGACATGCCGGGAGCCCCGGGGAGCTGTTTTTT.

This clonotype was recorded many times. The chain couples TRBV5-1 to TRBJ2-2; D unclear. This CDR3 is built from 14 residues. Deletions cut 2 bases from V and 0 bases from J, with 5 bases between. CDR1 and CDR2 from the germline V gene are SGHRS and YFSETQ. The CDR3 here is CASSLESNTGELFF. The CDR3 DNA sequence: TGCGCCAGCAGCTTAGAGTCGAACACCGGGGAGCTGTTTTTT.

As for this clonotype: Germline is not matched at one junction end, which may reflect a read error. This chain's CDR3 is CASSTKPYMDTEAVF. Here the CDR3 DNA reads TGTGCCAGCAGTACCAAGCCATATATGGACACTGAAGCTGTCTTT. The chain is built from TRBV6-1 and TRBJ1-1, with D tentatively TRBD1 (5 bases). Germline-derived CDR1 and CDR2 are MNHNS and SASEGT. The CDR3 contains 15 residues.

The chain employs TRBV5-6 and TRBJ1-2; D is ambiguous. The CDR3 is 15 amino acids. CDR1 SGHDT and CDR2 YYEEEE come from the germline V gene. Trimming took 0 bases from V and 4 from J, leaving 13 bases between them. The CDR3 spells CASSLEYTPSYGYTF. The CDR3 coding sequence is TGTGCCAGCAGCTTGGAATACACTCCGTCCTATGGCTACACCTTC.

The chain has TRBV12-3 or TRBV12-4 and TRBJ2-2, with D perhaps matching TRBD2 (6 bases). The germline V and J ends were trimmed by 5 bases and 2 bases, with 12 bases remaining between them. This CDR3 has 15 residues. In DNA form, the CDR3 reads TGTGCCAGCAGTCGGGGGATGCTAAACACCGGGGAGCTGTTTTTT. It yields the protein CASSRGMLNTGELFF.

In this sample, this clonotype turned up many times. The CDR3 region is CASSPGISQETQYF. As DNA, the CDR3 is TGTGCCAGCTCACCCGGGATTTCGCAAGAGACCCAGTACTTC. The rearrangement joins TRBV18 to TRBJ2-5, with D possibly being TRBD2 (5 bases). This CDR3 spans 14 amino acids. The V gene lost 3 bases and the J gene lost 2 bases, with 10 bases spanning the gap. CDR1 and CDR2 (germline): KGHSH, LQKENI.

This clonotype was counted many times. The chain employs TRBV4-1 and TRBJ2-7, with a tentative D call TRBD1 (6 bases). Trimming stripped 5 bases from V and 0 bases from J, with 8 bases between. The germline gives CDR1 MGHRA, CDR2 YSYEKL. The CDR3 is made up of 13 amino acids. This chain's CDR3 is CASSSGHSYEQYF. The CDR3 DNA reads TGCGCCAGCAGCTCGGGACACTCCTACGAGCAGTACTTC.

This clonotype was seen repeatedly, ten times or more. V and J are TRBV28 and TRBJ2-5, with 10 bases identical to TRBD2. The CDR3 sequence is 17 residues long. Trimming removed 6 bases from V and 9 bases from J; junction bases left unmatched: 19. Germline V gene lookup returns CDR1 MDHEN and CDR2 SYDVKM. Here the CDR3 DNA reads TGTGCCAGCAGCCCCGCCCGAGATAGCGGGGGGATGGAGGCCCAGTACTTC. It specifies CASSPARDSGGMEAQYF.

The rearrangement joins TRBV12-3 or TRBV12-4 to TRBJ2-7; the D gene is possibly TRBD2 (6 bases). Deletions cut 2 bases from V and 4 bases from J, with 12 bases between. The length of the CDR3 is 14 residues. CDR3 sequence reads: CASSLSGVGYEQYF. Here the CDR3 DNA reads TGTGCCAGCAGTTTATCGGGAGTTGGGTACGAGCAGTACTTC.

In DNA form, the CDR3 reads TGCAGTGCTAGTGGGGCACCAGAAACCCTCGGCGAGCAGTACTTC. Amino acids: CSASGAPETLGEQYF. The V call is TRBV20-1, the J call TRBJ2-7; TRBD1 might be the D (5 bases). This CDR3 is built from 15 residues. Trimming cost V 3 bases and J 6 bases, with 21 bases left between them. Germline V CDR1 and CDR2: DFQATT, SNEGSKA (reference sequence).

This clonotype was found many times. The rearrangement joins TRBV28 to TRBJ1-1; D unresolved. Germline V gene data show CDR1 as MDHEN and CDR2 as SYDVKM. V was shortened by 2 bases and J by 5 bases, with 6 bases between the two germline ends. This CDR3 region has 12 residues. CDR3 coding DNA: TGTGCCAGCAGTTTACCGGTAACTGAAGCTTTCTTT. Its translation: CASSLPVTEAFF.

This clonotype appeared many times. The chain carries TRBV2 and TRBJ1-1; perhaps TRBD1 as D (5 bases). V gave up 2 bases and J gave up 1 base, with 8 bases separating them. Germline assignment: CDR1 SNHLY and CDR2 FYNNEI. This CDR3 comprises 14 residues. The CDR3 coding sequence is TGTGCCAGCAGTGAATGGGGGAAGAACACTGAAGCTTTCTTT. Amino acid sequence: CASSEWGKNTEAFF.

This clonotype was detected ten times or more. The chain joins TRBV20-1 to TRBJ2-7; 8 nucleotides match TRBD2. The CDR3 is 16 amino acids. Trimming took 4 bases from V and 2 from J; bases not matched to a gene: 13. CDR1 is DFQATT and CDR2 is SNEGSKA in the germline V gene (reference sequence). In DNA, the CDR3 is TGCAGTGCTACCCCCCTACTAGCGGTGACCCCCTACGAGCAGTACTTC. This codes for CSATPLLAVTPYEQYF.

The rearrangement joins TRBV10-3 to TRBJ2-2, with 8 bases lining up with TRBD1. Germline values: CDR1 ENHRY, CDR2 SYGVKD. The CDR3 totals 18 residues. V was pared by 2 bases and J by 7 bases, with 15 bases of the junction left unmatched. Here the CDR3 DNA reads TGTGCCATCAGTGAGCCGGGCAGGGGGCTGGTCCCTAGCGGGGAGCTGTTTTTT. Protein: CAISEPGRGLVPSGELFF.

The CDR3 sequence: CATSSATVGEQYF. CDR3 nucleotides: TGTGCCACCAGCAGTGCCACCGTGGGAGAGCAGTACTTC. The chain has TRBV15 and TRBJ2-7; no reliable D call. V was trimmed by 3 bases and J by 7 bases, leaving 13 bases between them. The CDR3 runs 13 residues. Germline V gene data show CDR1 as LNHNV and CDR2 as YYDKDF (reference sequence).

This clonotype was recorded many times. The chain combines TRBV3-1 with TRBJ2-7; a weak D match, TRBD2 (6 bases). Germline values: CDR1 LGHDT, CDR2 YNNKEL (reference sequence). V lost 7 bases to trimming and J lost 6 bases, with 13 bases between them. This CDR3 has 12 amino acids. CDR3 coding DNA: TGTGCCAGCACCGAAGGGCGGGGCGAGCAGTACTTC. Its protein product is CASTEGRGEQYF.

The sample holds many counts of this clonotype. The V call is TRBV5-1, the J call TRBJ2-2; 9 bases agree with TRBD1. CDR1 SGHRS and CDR2 YFSETQ come from the germline V gene. The V and J ends lost 3 bases and 6 bases, in that order; junction bases with no gene match: 9. The CDR3 runs 16 residues. In nucleotides, the CDR3 is TGCGCCAGCAGCTCCCCCGGGACAGGGATTTCCGGGGAGCTGTTTTTT. Protein sequence: CASSSPGTGISGELFF.

This clonotype has more than one count but fewer than ten. The gene calls are TRBV24-1 and TRBJ1-1, with TRBD1 as a possible D gene (6 bases). The V and J ends lost 7 bases and 5 bases respectively, with 10 bases between them. The length of the CDR3 is 12 residues. CDR1 is KGHDR, CDR2 SFDVKD, per germline. The CDR3 sequence: CATRDSSTEAFF. CDR3 nucleotides: TGTGCCACCAGGGACAGTAGTACTGAAGCTTTCTTT.

There are many counts of this clonotype. The chain carries TRBV7-8 and TRBJ1-5; 7 positions agree with TRBD1. Trimming took 1 base from V and 2 from J; bases not matched to a gene: 2. The CDR3 has 15 amino acids. The germline CDR1 and CDR2 sequences are SGHVS and FQNEAQ. The DNA of the CDR3 is TGTGCCAGCAGCTTAGAGGGGGCGGGCAATCAGCCCCAGCATTTT. Its translation: CASSLEGAGNQPQHF.